The 24 T cell receptor beta chains listed next were all sequenced from one sample in a study of cytomegalovirus exposure and HLA in healthy donors. A multiplex PCR was run with 60 Vbeta primers and 13 Jbeta primers. Generated by immunoSEQ multiplex PCR, the TCRdb table keeps only in-frame clones and is missing some. The table includes 85,000 to 130,000 clones, roughly 80% detected once. The sequenced sample was PBMCs. The receptors shown here come from a woman between 40 and 55 years old in good health and CMV-seronegative.

A single count supports this clone. The chain joins TRBV2 to TRBJ1-6; 7 bases line up with TRBD1. The CDR3 runs 14 residues. V shed 4 bases and J 6 bases; nucleotides not matched to a gene: 3. From germline, CDR1 is SNHLY and CDR2 FYNNEI. The chain's CDR3 is CASSGWDSNSPLHF. CDR3 coding DNA: TGTGCCAGCAGTGGCTGGGACAGTAATTCACCCCTCCACTTT. The full variable domain, with the rest looked up from reference TRBV2 and TRBJ1-6, is EPEVTQTPSHQVTQMGQEVILRCVPISNHLYFYWYRQILGQKVEFLVSFYNNEISEKSEIFDDQFSVERPDGSNFTLKIRSTKLEDSAMYFCASSGWDSNSPLHFGNGTRLTVT.

This chain uses TRBV21-1 with TRBJ2-5; the D call of TRBD2 is as the table states it, not checked on the DNA. The end of the DNA fits TRBJ2-7 better, so the J call may be wrong. TRBV21-1 is labeled a pseudogene. The CDR3 has 21 amino acids. This CDR3 is CASSKKGNRRLAPASSYEQYF. DNA of the CDR3: TGTGCCAGCAGCAAAAAGGGTAATAGGAGACTAGCGCCTGCGAGCTCCTACGAGCAGTACTTC.

The V gene is TRBV19, the J gene TRBJ2-1; TRBD1 might be the D (6 bases). The V gene lost 3 bases and the J gene lost 5 bases, with 14 bases spanning the gap. CDR1 LNHDA and CDR2 SQIVND come from the germline V gene (reference sequence). The CDR3 spans 15 residues. The CDR3 nucleotides are TGTGCCAGTAGTATGACTGGGGGCGAGCACAATGAGCAGTTCTTC. It is translated as CASSMTGGEHNEQFF.

The sample holds one count of this clone. At one end, the junction sequence differs from germline, possibly due to a read error. The chain links TRBV7-7 to TRBJ2-5; 8 nucleotides line up with TRBD1. Germline-derived CDR1 and CDR2 are SSHAT and FNYEAQ (reference sequence). This CDR3 region has 13 residues. The CDR3 region has the DNA TGTGCTAGCAGCCAGGGACAGGCGGAGACCCAGTACTTC. It yields the protein CASSQGQAETQYF.

This clone was seen only once. The chain couples TRBV5-1 to TRBJ2-5, with TRBD2 matching 7 bases. The CDR3 runs to 15 residues. CDR1 is SGHRS and CDR2 is YFSETQ in the germline V gene. The ends lost 6 bases at V and 2 bases at J; junction bases unmatched: 10. CDR3 loop: CASKKSGGQQETQYF. CDR3 nucleotide sequence: TGCGCCAGCAAGAAGTCGGGAGGTCAGCAAGAGACCCAGTACTTC. Based on the CDR3 plus reference TRBV5-1 and TRBJ2-5, the full variable domain is KAGVTQTPRYLIKTRGQQVTLSCSPISGHRSVSWYQQTPGQGLQFLFEYFSETQRNKGNFPGRFSGRQFSNSRSEMNVSTLELGDSALYLCASKKSGGQQETQYFGPGTRLLVL.

The chain joins TRBV7-9 to TRBJ2-1, with 8 bases aligning to TRBD2. Germline CDR1 and CDR2: SEHNR and FQNEAQ (reference sequence). J was trimmed by 9 bases and V by 1 base; bases with no gene match: 8. CDR3 length: 15 residues. DNA of the CDR3: TGTGCCAGCAGCTTAGTTTGGCGGGAGGATCCTGAGCAGTTCTTC. As protein: CASSLVWREDPEQFF.

The chain joins TRBV10-3 to TRBJ2-2; D ambiguous. The CDR3 extends over 14 amino acids. Germline V lookup: CDR1 ENHRY, CDR2 SYGVKD. Trimming left V 4 bases short and J 2 bases short, with 8 bases between. CDR3 DNA: TGTGCCATCAGTGCAGAGGCCAACACCGGGGAGCTGTTTTTT. It specifies CAISAEANTGELFF.

This clone was seen only once. The CDR3 here is CASSPSRFYEQYF. In DNA, the CDR3 is TGTGCCAGCTCACCATCGAGATTCTACGAGCAGTACTTC. The rearrangement uses TRBV18 and TRBJ2-7; the D is unclear. CDR1 is KGHSH, CDR2 LQKENI, per germline. Trimming left V 2 bases short and J 3 bases short, with 8 bases between. The length of the CDR3 is 13 residues. Using reference TRBV18 and TRBJ2-7 for the parts outside the CDR3, the full variable domain is NAGVMQNPRHLVRRRGQEARLRCSPMKGHSHVYWYRQLPEEGLKFMVYLQKENIIDESGMPKERFSAEFPKEGPSILRIQQVVRGDSAAYFCASSPSRFYEQYFGPGTRLTVT.

The V gene is TRBV4-3, the J gene TRBJ2-2; 8 nucleotides agree with TRBD1. Germline CDR1 LGHNA, CDR2 YSLEER. This CDR3 contains 15 residues. V dropped 0 bases and J dropped 6; count of bases not matched to a gene: 3. This CDR3 is CASSQDRGRPGELFF. For the CDR3, the DNA is TGCGCCAGCAGCCAAGACAGGGGGCGTCCCGGGGAGCTGTTTTTT.

The chain employs TRBV28 and TRBJ1-2; D call uncertain. The CDR3 contains 12 residues. CDR1 is MDHEN and CDR2 is SYDVKM in the germline V gene. V was clipped by 7 bases and J by 5 bases, with 11 bases between them. CDR3 DNA: TGTGCCAGCACCCCTCGAGATTATGGCTACACCTTC. It specifies CASTPRDYGYTF.

The J gene is TRBJ1-1, the V gene TRBV7-9; the D gene is possibly TRBD1 (5 bases). This CDR3 region has 14 residues. Germline V gene data show CDR1 as SEHNR and CDR2 as FQNEAQ (reference sequence). Deletions cut 0 bases from V and 6 bases from J, with 11 bases between. The CDR3 DNA reads as TGTGCCAGCAGCTTAGCCAGGGAGGGTCCTGAAGCTTTCTTT. It yields the protein CASSLAREGPEAFF.

The gene calls are TRBV7-8 and TRBJ2-7; D gene unclear. The V end was cut by 1 base, the J end by 2 bases, with 3 bases between. CDR1 and CDR2 (germline): SGHVS, FQNEAQ. CDR3 length equals 12 residues. This CDR3 reads CASSLGAYEQYF. In DNA, the CDR3 is TGTGCCAGCAGCTTAGGCGCCTACGAGCAGTACTTC. Together with reference TRBV7-8 and TRBJ2-7, the CDR3 gives the full variable domain: GAGVSQSPRYKVAKRGQDVALRCDPISGHVSLFWYQQALGQGPEFLTYFQNEAQLDKSGLPSDRFFAERPEGSVSTLKIQRTQQEDSAVYLCASSLGAYEQYFGPGTRLTVT.

The rearrangement joins TRBV6-1 to TRBJ1-2, with D maybe TRBD1 (5 bases). The CDR3 covers 14 residues. Germline V gene lookup returns CDR1 MNHNS and CDR2 SASEGT. V gave up 7 bases and J gave up 6 bases, with 18 bases separating them. This CDR3 is CASTPLQGRNGYTF. The CDR3 nucleotides read TGTGCCAGCACCCCCTTGCAGGGCCGAAATGGCTACACCTTC.

The rearrangement uses TRBV9 and TRBJ2-7; 11 bases fit TRBD2. The CDR3 loop spans 15 amino acids. Germline-derived CDR1 and CDR2 are SGDLS and YYNGEE. Trimming at V came to 0 bases and at J to 7 bases, leaving 6 bases not matched to a gene. The CDR3 reads CASSVGGSGREEQYF. As DNA, the CDR3 is TGTGCCAGCAGCGTAGGAGGTAGCGGGAGGGAAGAGCAGTACTTC.

CDR3: CASSVAGGSNYGYTF. The CDR3 nucleotides read TGTGCCAGCAGCGTAGCGGGGGGTTCCAACTATGGCTACACCTTC. The chain is built from TRBV9 and TRBJ1-2; D is perhaps TRBD1 (5 bases). The CDR3 covers 15 residues. Germline V gene sequence: CDR1 SGDLS, CDR2 YYNGEE. The V end was cut by 0 bases, the J end by 2 bases, with 11 bases between.

The chain uses TRBV5-8 and TRBJ1-2; 10 positions match TRBD1. Unmatched junction bases numbered 3, after V lost 4 bases and J lost 0 bases. CDR3 length equals 15 residues. The germline CDR1 and CDR2 sequences are SGHTS and YDEGEE. CDR3 nucleotides: TGTGCCAGCAGCCGGACAGGGGGGTCTAACTATGGCTACACCTTC. This encodes CASSRTGGSNYGYTF.

The chain links TRBV5-5 to TRBJ1-5; perhaps TRBD1 as D (6 bases). Germline V gene data show CDR1 as SGHKS and CDR2 as YYEKEE (reference sequence). V lost 0 bases to trimming and J lost 4 bases, with 11 bases between them. This CDR3 region has 15 residues. The CDR3: CASSLGQAGNQPQHF. The DNA of the CDR3 is TGTGCCAGCAGCTTGGGACAGGCCGGTAATCAGCCCCAGCATTTT.

The rearrangement uses TRBV6-5 and TRBJ1-1; 8 bases align to TRBD1. Looked up from germline, CDR1 is MNHEY and CDR2 is SVGAGI. This CDR3 contains 13 residues. V was clipped by 8 bases and J by 4 bases; unmatched bases: 6. This CDR3 is CASGLTGVTEAFF. CDR3 nucleotides: TGTGCCAGCGGACTGACAGGGGTCACTGAAGCTTTCTTT.

The V and J genes are TRBV15 and TRBJ2-7; no definite D call. V was trimmed by 2 bases and J by 2 bases, leaving 7 bases between them. Per the germline V gene, CDR1 is LNHNV and CDR2 is YYDKDF (reference sequence). CDR3 length equals 13 residues. CDR3 sequence reads: CATSRLDTYEQYF. In nucleotides, the CDR3 is TGTGCCACCAGCAGACTTGACACCTACGAGCAGTACTTC.

This clone was counted a single time. CDR3 residues: CASSLTPVAGVGQYF. CDR3 in DNA: TGTGCCAGCAGCTTAACCCCGGTAGCGGGGGTGGGCCAGTACTTC. The chain uses TRBV7-3 and TRBJ2-5; the match to TRBD2 covers 9 bases. The CDR3 runs to 15 residues. Looked up from germline, CDR1 is SGHTA and CDR2 is FQGTGA. V dropped 0 bases and J dropped 10; count of bases not matched to a gene: 9.

The sample holds a few counts of this clone. V is TRBV28 and J is TRBJ2-2; 7 bases are shared with TRBD1. V dropped 6 bases and J dropped 5; count of bases not matched to a gene: 12. Germline V gene data show CDR1 as MDHEN and CDR2 as SYDVKM. The CDR3 has 16 residues. As DNA, the CDR3 is TGTGCCAGCAGCTCCACAGGGGTCCTCAGGACCGGGGAGCTGTTTTTT. The encoded protein is CASSSTGVLRTGELFF.

This clone was picked up one time. The CDR3 region has the DNA TGTGCCAGCAGCCTTTCGACCGGGGAGCTGTTTTTT. It yields the protein CASSLSTGELFF. J is TRBJ2-2 and V is TRBV7-3; D is unresolved. The CDR3 length is 12 residues. V shed 5 bases and J shed 5 bases, with 6 bases lying between them. The germline V gene encodes CDR1 SGHTA and CDR2 FQGTGA. Combining the CDR3 with reference TRBV7-3 and TRBJ2-2 gives the whole variable domain GAGVSQTPSNKVTEKGKYVELRCDPISGHTALYWYRQSLGQGPEFLIYFQGTGAADDSGLPNDRFFAVRPEGSVSTLKIQRTERGDSAVYLCASSLSTGELFFGEGSRLTVL.

The rearrangement joins TRBV7-3 to TRBJ2-7, with a possible D match to TRBD2 (5 bases). Trimming shortened V by 8 bases and J by 3 bases, and 14 bases separated the two germline ends. The CDR3 runs 13 residues. Germline V gene lookup returns CDR1 SGHTA and CDR2 FQGTGA. The CDR3: CASAERGGYEQYF. The CDR3 DNA follows: TGTGCCAGCGCGGAACGGGGTGGCTACGAGCAGTACTTC. Looking up the rest from reference TRBV7-3 and TRBJ2-7 gives the full variable domain: GAGVSQTPSNKVTEKGKYVELRCDPISGHTALYWYRQSLGQGPEFLIYFQGTGAADDSGLPNDRFFAVRPEGSVSTLKIQRTERGDSAVYLCASAERGGYEQYFGPGTRLTVT.

This chain connects TRBV14 to TRBJ1-2; 8 bases match TRBD1. Germline values: CDR1 SGHDN, CDR2 FVKESK. The CDR3 is made up of 15 amino acids. Trimming removed 4 bases from V and 4 bases from J; junction bases left unmatched: 8. The CDR3 DNA follows: TGTGCCAGCAGCCTCGGACAGGGCCCACTCTATGGCTACACCTTC. Protein product: CASSLGQGPLYGYTF.